Sequencing of this T cell receptor (beta chain) was carried out in a study of T cells of healthy individuals. TCRdb fed the 5' RACE reads into MiXCR, producing one record per CDR3 protein. The table shows around 80,000 distinct CDR3 sequences, with more than 4.5% occurring only once. Germline loops: CDR1 MDHEN, CDR2 SYDVKM. Trimming removed 8 bases at V and 0 bases at J, with 14 bases between. The CDR3 has 14 residues. The V gene is TRBV28, the J gene TRBJ2-7, with D perhaps TRBD1 (6 bases). This TCR came from a female donor in good health. The CDR3, as DNA: TGTGCCAGCGGTTCAACAGGGAGCTCCTACGAGCAGTACTTC. Amino acids: CASGSTGSSYEQYF.